Listed below are T cell receptor beta chains from one sample, sequenced in a study of CD8 T cells in Susac syndrome. TCRdb ran MiXCR on the immunoSEQ multiplex PCR reads and lists one entry per CDR3 protein. The sample holds approximately 150,000 distinct CDR3 sequences, roughly nine tenths seen once. Sequencing was carried out using CD4+ T cells from PBMCs. The receptors originated from a human donor in good health. The CDR3 runs from the conserved cysteine through the conserved F or W. The D gene is left open where the match is weak. Clone sizes are given selectively: once, few, many, or a class where the clone is expanded.

size	D	V	J	DNA	CDR3
.	.	TRBV30	TRBJ1-2	TGTGCCTGGAGTTTAAGATATGGCTACACCTTC	CAWSLRYGYTF
.	TRBD2	TRBV29-1	TRBJ2-3	TGCAGCGTTGAAGGGACCGTAGCGGGGGGCACAGATACGCAGTATTTT	CSVEGTVAGGTDTQYF
.	.	TRBV12-3/TRBV12-4	TRBJ1-1	TGTGCCAGCAGACCTACAGGGAGGGGTCTGAACACTGAAGCTTTCTTT	CASRPTGRGLNTEAFF
.	.	TRBV19	TRBJ2-4	TGTGCCAGTAGTATGGTGGGAGTAAACATTCAGTACTTC	CASSMVGVNIQYF
.	TRBD2	TRBV12-3/TRBV12-4	TRBJ2-5	TGTGCCAGCAGCACCGGGACTAGCGACCAAGAGACCCAGTACTTC	CASSTGTSDQETQYF
.	TRBD1	TRBV7-2	TRBJ2-7	TGTGCCAGCAGCTCAGGACAGGGGCGATACGAGCAGTACTTC	CASSSGQGRYEQYF
.	.	TRBV29-1	TRBJ1-1	TGCAGCGTTGAAGGGCAGACTATGAACACTGAAGCTTTCTTT	CSVEGQTMNTEAFF
.	.	TRBV7-2	TRBJ2-3	TGTGCCAGCAGCTTATTTGTTCTCCTTTCTAGCACAGATACGCAGTATTTT	CASSLFVLLSSTDTQYF
.	.	TRBV24-1	TRBJ1-1	TGTGCCACCAGTGATTCCGGGGCCAGGGGAAGGAACACTGAAGCTTTCTTT	CATSDSGARGRNTEAFF
.	TRBD1	TRBV29-1	TRBJ1-4	TGCAGCGCCACAGGGGGCCCTGGGAAACTGTTTTTT	CSATGGPGKLFF
.	TRBD1	TRBV7-9	TRBJ2-6	TGTGCCAGCAGCTCAAACAGGGGGCGTAATTCTGGGGCCAACGTCCTGACTTTC	CASSSNRGRNSGANVLTF
.	TRBD1	TRBV30	TRBJ1-4	TGTGCCTTAGACAGGGGAGGAGAAAAACTGTTTTTT	CALDRGGEKLFF
few	.	TRBV27	TRBJ1-5	TGTGCCAGCAGTTTCGTGGGTCAGCCCCAGCATTTT	CASSFVGQPQHF
.	.	TRBV12-3/TRBV12-4	TRBJ1-5	TGTGCCAGCAGTTTCGAAAGCAATCAGCCCCAGCATTTT	CASSFESNQPQHF
.	.	TRBV7-2	TRBJ1-3	TGTGCCAGCAGCTTAGGAGTCAGCGGATACACCATATATTTT	CASSLGVSGYTIYF
once	.	TRBV20-1	TRBJ1-4	TGCAGTGCTTCTTCCCGACAGTTAACTAATGAAAAACTGTTTTTT	CSASSRQLTNEKLFF
.	TRBD2	TRBV5-4	TRBJ2-1	TGTGCCAGCAGCTTGGCTAGCGGGGAAGGTGGTGAGCAGTTCTTC	CASSLASGEGGEQFF
.	TRBD2	TRBV2	TRBJ2-1	TGTGCCAGCAGTGGACTAGCGGGTGAGCAGTTCTTC	CASSGLAGEQFF
.	.	TRBV29-1	TRBJ1-5	TGCAGCGCCCCGGGGGGTGACAATCAGCCCCAGCATTTT	CSAPGGDNQPQHF
.	.	TRBV30	TRBJ1-2	TGTGCCTTGGGACCGGGCTACACCTTC	CALGPGYTF
.	.	TRBV2	TRBJ1-1	TGTGCCAGGGGGTTATCGAACACTGAAGCTTTCTTT	CARGLSNTEAFF
.	TRBD1	TRBV30	TRBJ1-1	TGTGCCTGGAGTGCACAGGGGGCCACTGAAGCTTTCTTT	CAWSAQGATEAFF
.	TRBD1	TRBV24-1	TRBJ2-2	TGTGCCACCAGTGATCCCCGACAGGGAGTGACCGGGGAGCTGTTTTTT	CATSDPRQGVTGELFF
.	TRBD2	TRBV7-2	TRBJ2-4	TGTGCCAGCAGCTTCAGCGGGAGTTCAACCAAAAACATTCAGTACTTC	CASSFSGSSTKNIQYF
.	.	TRBV12-3/TRBV12-4	TRBJ1-1	TGTGCCAGCAGTCCCGACAGTCGTGGCACTGAAGCTTTCTTT	CASSPDSRGTEAFF
.	.	TRBV4-3	TRBJ1-5	TGCGCCAGCAGCCAAGACGCGAATCAGCCCCAGCATTTT	CASSQDANQPQHF
few	.	TRBV18	TRBJ1-5	TGTGCCAGCTCACCAAGGGGGGTTGATGGTCAGCCCCAGCATTTT	CASSPRGVDGQPQHF
.	.	TRBV6-2/TRBV6-3	TRBJ2-1	TGTGCCAGCAGTGCCCCCACGGGGCACAATGAGCAGTTCTTC	CASSAPTGHNEQFF
.	.	TRBV15	TRBJ1-5	TGTGCCACCAGCAGAGATGGGGGGTTTCAGCCCCAGCATTTT	CATSRDGGFQPQHF
.	TRBD1	TRBV3-1	TRBJ2-1	TGTGCCAGCAGCCAAGATGGACAGGTCTGGAATGAGCAGTTCTTC	CASSQDGQVWNEQFF
.	TRBD1	TRBV4-3	TRBJ2-4	TGCGCCAGCAGCCAGGACAGGGCCGGGGCCAAAAACATTCAGTACTTC	CASSQDRAGAKNIQYF
.	TRBD1	TRBV20-1	TRBJ2-2	TGCAGTGCTCTGGGACAGGGAGGCGGGGAGCTGTTTTTT	CSALGQGGGELFF
.	TRBD1	TRBV5-1	TRBJ2-5	TGCGCCAGCAGCCCGATGGACAGGCGGGAGACCCAGTACTTC	CASSPMDRRETQYF
.	.	TRBV5-4	TRBJ2-7	TGTGCCAGCAGCGTAACCACAGGGCCAACCTACGAGCAGTACTTC	CASSVTTGPTYEQYF
.	TRBD1	TRBV28	TRBJ1-2	TGTGCCAGCAGTATACTCCGGGACAGTTTCTATGGCTACACCTTC	CASSILRDSFYGYTF
.	.	TRBV6-2/TRBV6-3	TRBJ1-2	TGTGCCAGCAGTTACTCGGGACAAGGGGATGGCTACACCTTC	CASSYSGQGDGYTF
.	.	TRBV30	TRBJ1-6	TGTGCCTGCCGTCCTATGAATTCACCCCTCCACTTT	CACRPMNSPLHF
few	TRBD2	TRBV20-1	TRBJ2-7	TGCAGTGCTAGAGGGGGACTAGCGGGCCACGAGCAGTACTTC	CSARGGLAGHEQYF
.	.	TRBV3-1	TRBJ1-1	TGTGCCAGCAGCCAAGGGGTTTCAACTGAAGCTTTCTTT	CASSQGVSTEAFF
once	.	TRBV6-2/TRBV6-3	TRBJ2-7	TGTGCCAGCAGTACCCCGGGACTTCACGCCGCCGAGCAGTACTTC	CASSTPGLHAAEQYF
.	.	TRBV12-3/TRBV12-4	TRBJ2-5	TGTGCCAGCAGTTTAAGTGGGGGAGCCCGGGAGACCCAGTACTTC	CASSLSGGARETQYF
.	.	TRBV5-1	TRBJ2-3	TGCGCCAGCAGCATCGGACCGTTTGTCACAGATACGCAGTATTTT	CASSIGPFVTDTQYF
.	.	TRBV6-2/TRBV6-3	TRBJ2-5	TGTGCCAGCACTAGCCCAACAGGGACTCGGGAGACCCAGTACTTC	CASTSPTGTRETQYF
.	TRBD1	TRBV6-5	TRBJ1-2	TGTGCCAGCAGTCCGACGGACAGGGGCTATGGCTACACCTTC	CASSPTDRGYGYTF
.	TRBD1	TRBV4-3	TRBJ2-5	TGCGCCAGCAGCAGACACAGGGGGCAAGAGACCCAGTACTTC	CASSRHRGQETQYF
.	.	TRBV19	TRBJ1-1	TGTGCCAGTAGTAACAGGGATCGCACTGAAGCTTTCTTT	CASSNRDRTEAFF
.	TRBD1	TRBV7-9	TRBJ1-5	TGTGCCAGCAGCTTAGACAGGGGGGCTAAGAATCAGCCCCAGCATTTT	CASSLDRGAKNQPQHF
.	.	TRBV28	TRBJ2-1	TGTGCCAGCAGTTTAGCGGGAAACAACTACAATGAGCAGTTCTTC	CASSLAGNNYNEQFF
.	.	TRBV29-1	TRBJ1-2	TGCAGCGTTGGGGGGTCGGGCTCTCCTAACGGTGGCTACACCTTC	CSVGGSGSPNGGYTF
.	TRBD2	TRBV18	TRBJ2-1	TGTGCCAGCTCATCGAGAGGCCGACTAGCGGGGACCTACAATGAGCAGTTCTTC	CASSSRGRLAGTYNEQFF
.	TRBD1	TRBV9	TRBJ2-3	TGTGCCAGCAGCGTAGCTGGTCCGGGACAGCCGGATACGCAGTATTTT	CASSVAGPGQPDTQYF
.	TRBD2	TRBV19	TRBJ2-1	TGTGCCAGTAGGTTGGCGCTAGCGGGAAAGGAAGAGCAGTTCTTC	CASRLALAGKEEQFF
.	.	TRBV4-1	TRBJ2-1	TGCGCCAGCAGCCGTTCCCCAGGGTGGCATGAGCAGTTCTTC	CASSRSPGWHEQFF
.	.	TRBV2	TRBJ2-2	TGTGCCAGCAGTGAAGCTGGGGCAGGGACCACCGGGGAGCTGTTTTTT	CASSEAGAGTTGELFF
.	.	TRBV24-1	TRBJ2-3	TGTGCCACCAGTGAAGATGGGTACAGCACAGATACGCAGTATTTT	CATSEDGYSTDTQYF